The 8 T cell receptor beta chains below all came from one sample that was sequenced in a study of blood T cell repertoires in COVID-19. The repertoire was sequenced with immunoSEQ multiplex PCR; TCRdb's copy has only in-frame clones and lacks some. This repertoire shows approximately 240,000 clones, roughly nine tenths found once; its top ten account for over 3%. The sequenced sample was PBMCs or T cells enriched from blood (not recorded which). All receptors come from a woman between 50 and 59 years old in a cohort exposed to, infected with or recovered from COVID-19 (not recorded which).

V and J are TRBV7-2 and TRBJ2-3; 11 nucleotides line up with TRBD2. The CDR3 spans 17 residues. Germline V gene sequence: CDR1 SGHTA, CDR2 FQGNSA. V shed 3 bases and J 6 bases; nucleotides not matched to a gene: 11. The CDR3: CASSFRPGTSGWDTQYF. The CDR3 coding sequence is TGTGCCAGCAGCTTCCGTCCCGGGACTAGCGGTTGGGATACGCAGTATTTT.

The rearrangement uses TRBV2 and TRBJ1-2; TRBD1 matches 7 bases. The CDR3 loop spans 13 amino acids. V lost 7 bases to trimming and J lost 5 bases; unmatched junction nucleotides: 7. The germline V gene has CDR1 SNHLY and CDR2 FYNNEI. CDR3 coding DNA: TGTGCCAGCACGCCTCAGGGGGTTTATGGCTACACCTTC. Translation gives CASTPQGVYGYTF.

The chain joins TRBV6-5 to TRBJ2-7; possible D gene TRBD2, 6 bases. V lost 2 bases and J lost 5, with 10 bases in between. The CDR3 is 13 amino acids. Germline assignment: CDR1 MNHEY and CDR2 SVGAGI. The CDR3 DNA reads TGTGCCAGCAGTTACGGGGGGTCTAACGAGCAGTACTTC. Its protein product is CASSYGGSNEQYF.

The genes are TRBV27 and TRBJ1-1, with D possibly being TRBD1 (6 bases). The germline gives CDR1 MNHEY, CDR2 SMNVEV (reference sequence). The CDR3 is made up of 18 amino acids. V dropped 2 bases and J dropped 2 bases, with 21 bases sitting between them. CDR3 in DNA: TGTGCCAGCAGTTTACGGGTTTTTAAGTGGGGGCTTAACACTGAAGCTTTCTTT. Translated, it gives CASSLRVFKWGLNTEAFF.

This clone was detected once. This chain connects TRBV7-2 to TRBJ2-5; 8 positions agree with TRBD1. The germline V gene encodes CDR1 SGHTA and CDR2 FQGNSA. With 3 bases clipped from V and 4 bases from J, the junction kept 4 bases outside the gene matches. This CDR3 comprises 14 residues. Here the CDR3 DNA reads TGTGCCAGCAGCTTCCAGGGGGCGAGAGAGACCCAGTACTTC. Its protein product is CASSFQGARETQYF.

The rearrangement links TRBV18 to TRBJ2-1; 10 positions agree with TRBD2. This CDR3 comprises 16 residues. Germline V lookup: CDR1 KGHSH, CDR2 LQKENI. V lost 2 bases, J lost 2 bases, and 3 bases stayed unmatched. CDR3 bases: TGTGCCAGCTCACCAAGCCTAGCGGGGGCCTACAATGAGCAGTTCTTC. Translated: CASSPSLAGAYNEQFF.

The chain employs TRBV6-1 and TRBJ1-2; D may be TRBD1 (6 bases). This CDR3 is built from 15 residues. Germline V lookup: CDR1 MNHNS, CDR2 SASEGT. V lost 1 base, J lost 2 bases, and 11 bases lay in between. CDR3 protein: CASSEVGGQNYGYTF. CDR3 DNA sequence: TGTGCCAGCAGTGAAGTTGGCGGACAGAACTATGGCTACACCTTC.

The rearrangement links TRBV5-1 to TRBJ2-2, with 9 nucleotides matching TRBD1. Germline CDR1 is SGHRS and CDR2 is YFSETQ. This CDR3 has 15 residues. The V and J ends lost 4 bases and 7 bases, in that order; junction bases with no gene match: 8. In DNA, the CDR3 is TGCGCCAGCAGCATGCGACAGGGGGGGAACGGGGAGCTGTTTTTT. Amino acid sequence: CASSMRQGGNGELFF.